These 20 T cell receptor beta chains originate from one sample sequenced in a study of OX40 agonist ivuxolimab in advanced cancers. Profiling relied on immunoSEQ multiplex PCR, and the TCRdb table lists in-frame clones only, not all of them. The repertoire consists of 100,000 or so clones, with approximately 90% occurring once and the leading ten covering 0.71%. The material was CD4+ or CD8+ T cells sorted from blood, obtained in a trial of the OX40 agonist ivuxolimab. The receptors originated from an adult with an advanced solid tumor such as melanoma, head and neck, liver or kidney cancer.

The chain employs TRBV10-2 and TRBJ2-1; 8 bases map to TRBD2. CDR1 and CDR2 from the germline V gene are WSHSY and SAAADI. The CDR3 runs to 15 residues. V lost 5 bases, J lost 5 bases, and 8 bases stayed unmatched. CDR3 in amino acids: CASSYRLAGDNEQFF. The CDR3 nucleotides are TGCGCCAGCAGTTATAGGCTAGCGGGTGACAATGAGCAGTTCTTC.

The chain carries TRBV29-1 and TRBJ1-3; TRBD1 agrees at 12 bases. Trimming took 6 bases from V and 0 from J; bases not matched to a gene: 9. The length of the CDR3 is 17 residues. Per germline, CDR1 SQVTM and CDR2 ANQGSEA. This CDR3 is CSVGTGGFMGSGNTIYF. For the CDR3, the DNA is TGCAGCGTGGGGACAGGGGGCTTTATGGGCTCTGGAAACACCATATATTTT.

The chain carries TRBV27 and TRBJ2-3, with 13 bases matching TRBD2. This CDR3 region has 18 residues. V lost 6 bases, J lost 2 bases, and 11 bases stayed unmatched. The germline V gene encodes CDR1 MNHEY and CDR2 SMNVEV (reference sequence). Written as DNA, the CDR3 is TGTGCCAGCAGATCTGTCGGGACTAGCGGGACTTTCACAGATACGCAGTATTTT. Its protein is CASRSVGTSGTFTDTQYF.

This chain joins TRBV19 and TRBJ2-1, with TRBD1 matching 11 bases. CDR3 length: 15 amino acids. Germline lookup yields CDR1 LNHDA and CDR2 SQIVND (reference sequence). The junction had 1 base not matched to a gene; V was cut back by 3 bases and J by 3 bases. CDR3 DNA sequence: TGTGCCAGTAGTATTGGGACAGGGGGCTACAATGAGCAGTTCTTC. Amino acid sequence: CASSIGTGGYNEQFF.

V and J are TRBV6-6 and TRBJ1-2; a weak D match, TRBD1 (5 bases). There are 16 residues in the CDR3. Trimming stripped 0 bases from V and 9 bases from J, with 20 bases between. CDR1 MNHNY and CDR2 SVGAGI come from the germline V gene (reference sequence). This CDR3 is CASSYSPGRLKESYTF. The DNA of the CDR3 is TGTGCCAGCAGTTACTCGCCAGGGAGGCTTAAAGAGAGCTACACCTTC.

This rearrangement joins TRBV28 to TRBJ1-2, with 9 bases identical to TRBD1. The V segment lost 6 bases and the J segment 4 bases; nucleotides outside the gene matches: 6. Germline V gene data show CDR1 as MDHEN and CDR2 as SYDVKM. This CDR3 is built from 14 residues. The CDR3 here is CASRTTGGSYGYTF. The CDR3, as DNA: TGTGCCAGCAGAACAACAGGGGGCAGCTATGGCTACACCTTC.

The chain couples TRBV27 to TRBJ1-6; D ambiguous. This CDR3 is 13 amino acids long. The germline V gene encodes CDR1 MNHEY and CDR2 SMNVEV (reference sequence). Trimming took off 5 bases at V and 8 bases at J, with 10 bases between the two ends. This CDR3 reads CASSPRWDSPLHF. CDR3 coding DNA: TGTGCCAGCAGTCCCCGGTGGGATTCACCCCTCCACTTT.

The chain recombines TRBV30 with TRBJ2-4; tentative D call: TRBD1 (6 bases). CDR1 GTSNPN and CDR2 SVGIG come from the germline V gene (reference sequence). The CDR3 extends over 15 amino acids. The germline V and J ends were trimmed by 2 bases and 0 bases, with 11 bases remaining between them. The CDR3 protein is CAWSPTGLAKNIQYF. For the CDR3, the DNA is TGTGCCTGGAGTCCGACAGGTTTAGCCAAAAACATTCAGTACTTC.

This rearrangement joins TRBV7-8 to TRBJ2-5, with 8 bases lining up with TRBD1. CDR1 is SGHVS and CDR2 is FQNEAQ in the germline V gene. Trimming cost V 1 base and J 2 bases; bases outside gene matches: 15. This CDR3 is 19 amino acids long. CDR3 nucleotide sequence: TGTGCCAGCAGCTTAGGTCTAGGACAGGGACATTATTGGCAAGAGACCCAGTACTTC. This codes for CASSLGLGQGHYWQETQYF.

The gene calls are TRBV5-8 and TRBJ1-1; D gene unclear. Trimming removed 2 bases from V and 0 bases from J, with 2 bases in between. Germline values: CDR1 SGHTS, CDR2 YDEGEE. The CDR3 runs 12 residues. CDR3 residues: CASSFVNTEAFF. For the CDR3, the DNA is TGTGCCAGCAGCTTTGTGAACACTGAAGCTTTCTTT.

The V call is TRBV19, the J call TRBJ2-5, with D maybe TRBD2 (6 bases). In germline, CDR1 is LNHDA, CDR2 SQIVND (reference sequence). Trimming cost V 2 bases and J 5 bases, with 21 bases left between them. This CDR3 contains 17 residues. The CDR3 region is CASSIKGGGTHRETQYF. The CDR3, as DNA: TGTGCCAGTAGTATAAAGGGAGGTGGGACCCACCGGGAGACCCAGTACTTC.

This clone turned up a few times. The gene calls are TRBV18 and TRBJ2-3; D not certain. Germline V gene data show CDR1 as KGHSH and CDR2 as LQKENI. The CDR3 has 15 residues. Trimming cost V 2 bases and J 0 bases, with 9 bases left between them. DNA for the CDR3: TGTGCCAGCTCACCATCCAGCACTAGCACAGATACGCAGTATTTT. This gives the protein CASSPSSTSTDTQYF. Full variable domain (remainder filled in from reference TRBV18 and TRBJ2-3): NAGVMQNPRHLVRRRGQEARLRCSPMKGHSHVYWYRQLPEEGLKFMVYLQKENIIDESGMPKERFSAEFPKEGPSILRIQQVVRGDSAAYFCASSPSSTSTDTQYFGPGTRLTVL.

J is TRBJ1-5 and V is TRBV4-1; 7 bases are shared with TRBD1. The CDR3 is made up of 15 amino acids. The V gene end was trimmed by 0 bases and the J gene end by 4 bases; junction bases not matched to a gene: 3. Germline assignment: CDR1 MGHRA and CDR2 YSYEKL. CDR3 nucleotides: TGCGCCAGCAGCCAAGAAGGGGGCAAAAATCAGCCCCAGCATTTT. Amino acids: CASSQEGGKNQPQHF.

The rearrangement links TRBV4-3 to TRBJ1-1; D is unresolved. V lost 0 bases and J lost 5, with 10 bases in between. The CDR3 extends over 14 amino acids. Germline CDR1 and CDR2: LGHNA and YSLEER. The CDR3 loop reads CASSQDWGNTEAFF. The CDR3 nucleotides read TGCGCCAGCAGCCAAGATTGGGGTAATACTGAAGCTTTCTTT.

The chain employs TRBV19 and TRBJ2-5, with D hard to call. The CDR3 is 13 amino acids. CDR1 is LNHDA and CDR2 is SQIVND in the germline V gene (reference sequence). V shed 6 bases and J shed 9 bases, with 17 bases lying between them. DNA of the CDR3: TGTGCCAGTAGAGGCCGGGTTATGGAGTCCCAGTACTTC. Protein: CASRGRVMESQYF.

This chain joins TRBV19 and TRBJ2-1; TRBD2 might be the D (6 bases). Deletions cut 3 bases from V and 4 bases from J, with 10 bases between. Germline V lookup: CDR1 LNHDA, CDR2 SQIVND (reference sequence). The CDR3 is 14 residues long. CDR3 bases: TGTGCCAGTAGTATCCCGGGACTTTACAATGAGCAGTTCTTC. This translates into CASSIPGLYNEQFF.

The V and J genes are TRBV10-3 and TRBJ2-3, with D possibly TRBD1 on 5 matching bases. V was cut by 11 bases and J by 6 bases, with 18 bases left in between. The CDR3 totals 13 residues. Germline CDR1 is ENHRY and CDR2 is SYGVKD. The CDR3 DNA follows: TGTGCCCTCAAGGGCCAACCAGGGGATACGCAGTATTTT. Translation gives CALKGQPGDTQYF.

The V gene is TRBV29-1, the J gene TRBJ1-1, with D unresolved. V was shortened by 6 bases and J by 5 bases, with 13 bases between the two germline ends. This CDR3 is built from 12 residues. CDR1 SQVTM and CDR2 ANQGSEA come from the germline V gene. CDR3 sequence (DNA): TGCAGCGTGCAGCTCGGTGGGACTGAAGCTTTCTTT. It codes for CSVQLGGTEAFF. The full variable domain, in which reference TRBV29-1 and TRBJ1-1 provide the parts outside the CDR3, is SAVISQKPSRDICQRGTSLTIQCQVDSQVTMMFWYRQQPGQSLTLIATANQGSEATYESGFVIDKFPISRPNLTFSTLTVSNMSPEDSSIYLCSVQLGGTEAFFGQGTRLTVV.

This chain uses TRBV6-5 with TRBJ1-4; D is unclear. V lost 0 bases and J 8 bases, leaving 16 bases between the germline ends. The CDR3 loop spans 16 amino acids. Germline V gives CDR1 MNHEY, CDR2 SVGAGI. CDR3 DNA sequence: TGTGCCAGCAGTTACTCCCCCGGGTCCCTAGGGGAAAAACTGTTTTTT. This sequence encodes CASSYSPGSLGEKLFF.

CDR3 loop: CASSLMTGGNTEAFF. As DNA, the CDR3 is TGTGCCAGCAGCTTAATGACAGGGGGGAACACTGAAGCTTTCTTT. This chain uses TRBV5-5 with TRBJ1-1, with 9 bases identical to TRBD1. The V gene end was trimmed by 2 bases and the J gene end by 1 base; junction bases not matched to a gene: 3. The CDR3 is made up of 15 amino acids. Germline lookup yields CDR1 SGHKS and CDR2 YYEKEE (reference sequence). The full variable domain, completed using reference TRBV5-5 and TRBJ1-1, is DAGVTQSPTHLIKTRGQQVTLRCSPISGHKSVSWYQQVLGQGPQFIFQYYEKEERGRGNFPDRFSARQFPNYSSELNVNALLLGDSALYLCASSLMTGGNTEAFFGQGTRLTVV.